A single sample is the source of the 18 T cell receptor beta chains below, sequenced in a study of blood T cell repertoires in COVID-19 (dated by TCRdb to the early 2020s). Receptors were amplified or captured by the immunoSEQ multiplex PCR assay. TCRdb's version of the immuneACCESS table is confined to in-frame rearrangements and falls short of the full clone set. An unresolved V gene accounts for under half of the shortfall where checked; the remainder is of unknown origin. Present in this sample are around 190,000 clones, about 86% of which were seen just once. The top ten hold around 20% of the sample. The sequenced sample was peripheral blood. The receptors shown here come from an older man with active or convalescent COVID-19.

This clone has only a few counts. The CDR3 nucleotides are TGCAGCGCCTTGGACAGGGCTAACAATGAGCAGTTCTTC. It specifies CSALDRANNEQFF. This chain links TRBV29-1 with TRBJ2-1; 8 bases are shared with TRBD1. V lost 7 bases and J lost 5; bases outside the gene matches: 7. Germline V gene sequence: CDR1 SQVTM, CDR2 ANQGSEA. CDR3 length: 13 amino acids.

The chain is built from TRBV14 and TRBJ2-7; weak D call: TRBD2 (5 bases). The CDR3 consists of 13 residues. V was pared by 4 bases and J by 7 bases, with 14 bases between. Looked up from germline, CDR1 is SGHDN and CDR2 is FVKESK. The CDR3 here is CASSPGLGREQYF. Here the CDR3 DNA reads TGTGCCAGCAGCCCCGGACTTGGGCGGGAGCAGTACTTC.

The rearrangement uses TRBV27 and TRBJ2-7; D is unclear. The CDR3 runs to 15 residues. Looked up from germline, CDR1 is MNHEY and CDR2 is SMNVEV (reference sequence). V gave up 5 bases and J gave up 0 bases, with 14 bases separating them. CDR3 protein: CASSPLGVSSYEQYF. CDR3 sequence (DNA): TGTGCCAGCAGTCCCCTAGGTGTGTCCTCCTACGAGCAGTACTTC.

The chain uses TRBV4-3 and TRBJ2-6; D possibly corresponds to TRBD1 (5 bases). The CDR3 covers 18 residues. CDR1 and CDR2 from the germline V gene are LGHNA and YSLEER. V lost 4 bases and J lost 0, with 16 bases in between. The CDR3 reads CASSRHRTSSSGANVLTF. The CDR3 region has the DNA TGCGCCAGCAGCCGCCACAGGACGTCAAGCTCTGGGGCCAACGTCCTGACTTTC.

This chain connects TRBV18 to TRBJ1-1; D might be TRBD1 (5 bases). Germline CDR1 KGHSH, CDR2 LQKENI. This CDR3 is built from 17 residues. V was clipped by 0 bases and J by 1 base, with 15 bases between them. The CDR3 reads CASSPPGASTGNTEAFF. DNA of the CDR3: TGTGCCAGCTCACCACCGGGTGCCTCCACAGGGAACACTGAAGCTTTCTTT.

This clone was detected a few times. The chain employs TRBV28 and TRBJ1-2; 9 positions agree with TRBD1. CDR3 length: 13 residues. The germline V gene has CDR1 MDHEN and CDR2 SYDVKM. The V and J ends lost 10 bases and 0 bases, in that order; junction bases with no gene match: 3. CDR3 region: CATWDRANYGYTF. CDR3 nucleotide sequence: TGTGCCACTTGGGACAGGGCTAACTATGGCTACACCTTC.

This chain joins TRBV11-2 and TRBJ1-2, with TRBD1 as a possible D gene (5 bases). Deletions cut 4 bases from V and 2 bases from J, with 14 bases between. CDR1 and CDR2 (germline): SGHAT, FQNNGV. CDR3 length: 15 amino acids. The CDR3 protein is CASSSFNRGNYGYTF. For the CDR3, the DNA is TGTGCCAGCAGCTCCTTCAACCGGGGGAACTATGGCTACACCTTC.

The V and J genes are TRBV19 and TRBJ1-4; 9 bases agree with TRBD1. The V gene end was trimmed by 5 bases and the J gene end by 3 bases; junction bases not matched to a gene: 13. CDR1 and CDR2 from the germline V gene are LNHDA and SQIVND (reference sequence). CDR3 length: 18 amino acids. DNA for the CDR3: TGTGCCAGTAGTCCCCACCGACAGGGGGGGATGGCTAATGAAAAACTGTTTTTT. Translation: CASSPHRQGGMANEKLFF. The full variable domain, completed using reference TRBV19 and TRBJ1-4, is DGGITQSPKYLFRKEGQNVTLSCEQNLNHDAMYWYRQDPGQGLRLIYYSQIVNDFQKGDIAEGYSVSREKKESFPLTVTSAQKNPTAFYLCASSPHRQGGMANEKLFFGSGTQLSVL.

The chain recombines TRBV7-9 with TRBJ2-1; 10 positions agree with TRBD2. This CDR3 contains 18 residues. V shed 5 bases and J 0 bases; nucleotides not matched to a gene: 10. Germline V gives CDR1 SEHNR, CDR2 FQNEAQ (reference sequence). The DNA of the CDR3 is TGTGCCAGCAGCCCAGGGGTGCTAGCGGGGGACTCCTACAATGAGCAGTTCTTC. Encoded protein: CASSPGVLAGDSYNEQFF.

This chain links TRBV6-2 or TRBV6-3 with TRBJ2-1, with 8 positions matching TRBD2. CDR1 is MNHEY, CDR2 SVGEGT, per germline. The CDR3 spans 14 residues. V trimming: 6 bases; J trimming: 4 bases; junction bases outside the gene matches: 5. The CDR3 region is CASSERERYNEQFF. CDR3 nucleotide sequence: TGTGCCAGCAGCGAGCGGGAGAGGTACAATGAGCAGTTCTTC.

The CDR3 DNA is TGTGCCAGCAGTCGAAGTTGGGCAGGGGGGCAGCCCCAGCATTTT. This encodes CASSRSWAGGQPQHF. The V call is TRBV9, the J call TRBJ1-5; 7 positions agree with TRBD1. Trimming cost V 5 bases and J 7 bases; bases outside gene matches: 12. Germline CDR1 reads SGDLS; CDR2 reads YYNGEE. This CDR3 comprises 15 residues.

The V gene is TRBV7-2, the J gene TRBJ1-1; D gene uncertain. Looked up from germline, CDR1 is SGHTA and CDR2 is FQGNSA. This CDR3 has 14 amino acids. V was clipped by 2 bases and J by 4 bases, with 11 bases between them. The DNA of the CDR3 is TGTGCCAGCAGCTTAAGGGCGGGAGTCACTGAAGCTTTCTTT. Amino acid sequence: CASSLRAGVTEAFF.

The V gene is TRBV21-1, the J gene TRBJ1-4; TRBD1, the D gene given by the table, was not confirmed from the DNA. TRBV21-1 is a documented pseudogene. This CDR3 is built from 17 residues. Here the CDR3 reads CASSKVGLRRGNEKLFF. CDR3 DNA sequence: TGTGCCAGCAGCAAAGTGGGGCTAAGAAGGGGTAATGAAAAACTGTTTTTT.

The V call is TRBV6-2 or TRBV6-3, the J call TRBJ1-5; tentative D call: TRBD1 (5 bases). Germline V gene sequence: CDR1 MNHEY, CDR2 SVGEGT. The CDR3 length is 15 residues. V was clipped by 0 bases and J by 6 bases, with 12 bases between them. CDR3 DNA sequence: TGTGCCAGCAGTTACTCTTCAGGGAACGGTCAGCCCCAGCATTTT. It yields the protein CASSYSSGNGQPQHF.

The chain links TRBV19 to TRBJ1-1; D is possibly TRBD1 (6 bases). CDR1 is LNHDA, CDR2 SQIVND, per germline (reference sequence). The V end was cut by 5 bases, the J end by 1 base, with 11 bases between. The CDR3 length is 14 residues. In DNA form, the CDR3 reads TGTGCCAGTAGTCCCCAGACAGGGAACACTGAAGCTTTCTTT. This translates into CASSPQTGNTEAFF.

V usage is TRBV7-7 and J usage is TRBJ1-6; 7 bases are shared with TRBD1. Germline V lookup: CDR1 SSHAT, CDR2 FNYEAQ (reference sequence). This CDR3 is built from 15 residues. With 1 base clipped from V and 6 bases from J, the junction kept 3 bases outside the gene matches. The CDR3: CASSLGTGVNSPLHF. DNA for the CDR3: TGTGCCAGCAGCTTAGGGACAGGAGTTAATTCACCCCTCCACTTT.

This clone was detected once. This chain uses TRBV18 with TRBJ1-2; possibly TRBD1 for D (5 bases). Germline CDR1 and CDR2: KGHSH and LQKENI. The CDR3 has 13 amino acids. Trimming took 4 bases from V and 7 from J, leaving 13 bases between them. The CDR3 loop reads CASSLYGGLGYTF. The CDR3 DNA is TGTGCCAGCTCACTCTACGGGGGACTTGGCTACACCTTC.

The chain joins TRBV3-1 (or the pseudogene TRBV3-2) to TRBJ1-1; D not resolved. Between the trimmed V and J ends, which lost 10 bases and 11 bases, there was a span of 8 bases. Germline CDR1 and CDR2: LGHDT and YNNKEL (reference sequence). The CDR3 spans 8 residues. The DNA for the CDR3 is TGTGCCACCCCGGGGGCTTTCTTT. Amino acids: CATPGAFF.